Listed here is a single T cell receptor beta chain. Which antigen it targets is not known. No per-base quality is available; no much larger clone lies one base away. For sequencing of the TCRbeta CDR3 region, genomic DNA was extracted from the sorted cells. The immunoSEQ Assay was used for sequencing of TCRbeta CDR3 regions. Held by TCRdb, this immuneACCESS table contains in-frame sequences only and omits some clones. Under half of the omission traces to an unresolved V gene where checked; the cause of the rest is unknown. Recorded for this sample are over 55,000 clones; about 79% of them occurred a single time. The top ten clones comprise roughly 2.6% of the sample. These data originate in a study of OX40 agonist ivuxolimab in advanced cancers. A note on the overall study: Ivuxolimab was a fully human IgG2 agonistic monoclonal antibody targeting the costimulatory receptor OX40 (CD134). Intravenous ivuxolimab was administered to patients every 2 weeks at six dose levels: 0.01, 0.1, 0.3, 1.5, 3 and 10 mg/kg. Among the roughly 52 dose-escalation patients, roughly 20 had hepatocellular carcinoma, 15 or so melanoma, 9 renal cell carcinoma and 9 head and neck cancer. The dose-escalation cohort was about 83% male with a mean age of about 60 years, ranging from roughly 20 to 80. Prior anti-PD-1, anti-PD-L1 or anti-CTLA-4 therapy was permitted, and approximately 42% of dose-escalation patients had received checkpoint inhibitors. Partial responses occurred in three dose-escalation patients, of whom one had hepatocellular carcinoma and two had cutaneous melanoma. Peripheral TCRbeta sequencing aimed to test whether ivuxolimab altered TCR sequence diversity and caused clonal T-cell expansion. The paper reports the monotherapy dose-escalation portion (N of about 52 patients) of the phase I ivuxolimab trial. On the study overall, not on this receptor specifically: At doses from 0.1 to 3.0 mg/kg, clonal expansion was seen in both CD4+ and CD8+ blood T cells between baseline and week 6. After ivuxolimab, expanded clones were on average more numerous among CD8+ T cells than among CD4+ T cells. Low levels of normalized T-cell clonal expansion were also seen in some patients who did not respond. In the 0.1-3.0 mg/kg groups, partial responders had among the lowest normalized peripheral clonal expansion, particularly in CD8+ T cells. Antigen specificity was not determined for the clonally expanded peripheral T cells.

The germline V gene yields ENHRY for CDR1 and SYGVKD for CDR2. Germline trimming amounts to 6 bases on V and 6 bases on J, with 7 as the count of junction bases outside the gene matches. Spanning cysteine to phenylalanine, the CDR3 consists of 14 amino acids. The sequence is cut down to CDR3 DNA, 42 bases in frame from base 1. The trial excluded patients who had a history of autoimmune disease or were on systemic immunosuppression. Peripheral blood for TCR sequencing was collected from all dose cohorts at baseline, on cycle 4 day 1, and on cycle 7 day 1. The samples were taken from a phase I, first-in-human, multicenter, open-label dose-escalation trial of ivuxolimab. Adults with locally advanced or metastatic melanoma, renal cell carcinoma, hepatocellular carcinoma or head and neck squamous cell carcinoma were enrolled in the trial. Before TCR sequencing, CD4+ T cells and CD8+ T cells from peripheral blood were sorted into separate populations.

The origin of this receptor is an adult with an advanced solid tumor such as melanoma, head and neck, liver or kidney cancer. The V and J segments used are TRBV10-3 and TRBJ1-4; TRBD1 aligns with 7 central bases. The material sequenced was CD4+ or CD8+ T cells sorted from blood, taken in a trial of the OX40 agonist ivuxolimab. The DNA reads TGTGCCATCAGGAGCGACAGGGATGATGAAAAACTGTTTTTT. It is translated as CAIRSDRDDEKLFF.